The rows below give T cell receptor beta chains drawn from one sample of a study of shared clonotypes between healthy human individuals. Generated by immunoSEQ multiplex PCR, the TCRdb table keeps only in-frame clones and is missing some. Of 1.6 million or so clones in the sample, about 98.5% were seen once. The sequenced sample consisted of naive CD4+ T cells sorted from blood. All receptors come from a young man in good health. Each CDR3 is given without its conserved first and last residue. Fields, in order: J gene, V gene, CDR3 protein.

>TRBJ2-3|TRBV19
ASSIEGIGTDTQY
>TRBJ2-2|TRBV28
ASQLGGWDTGELF
>TRBJ2-7|TRBV5-6
ASSFPQAYEQY
>TRBJ2-7|TRBV2
ASSGRVQGQQY
>TRBJ1-5|TRBV7-9
ASSWGGANQPQH
>TRBJ2-7|TRBV2
ASSDTPAEQY
>TRBJ1-2|TRBV20-1
SASILSGYT
>TRBJ2-1|TRBV28
ASSFTIYGQF
>TRBJ2-7|TRBV5-1
ASSHGDPLDEQY
>TRBJ1-3|TRBV9
ASSGPQGPGNTIY
>TRBJ1-2|TRBV27
ASSFQDRALYGYT
>TRBJ1-1|TRBV5-1
ASSNGRAMNTEAF
>TRBJ2-7|TRBV7-9
ASSSWTGSSYEQY
>TRBJ2-1|TRBV6-1
ASSGEQF
>TRBJ2-1|TRBV2
ASSKQEYEQF
>TRBJ2-1|TRBV5-4
ASSLEAGRHNEQF
>TRBJ2-7|TRBV19
ASSRTAGSYEQY
>TRBJ2-2|TRBV5-1
ASSSLDRGTGELF
>TRBJ2-7|TRBV6-6
ASSDNKYEQY
>TRBJ1-2|TRBV14
ASSQGGLLYGYT
>TRBJ1-5|TRBV30
AWKGAGTQPQH
>TRBJ2-5|TRBV15
ATTNRHPQETQY
>TRBJ1-2|TRBV9
ASSVDNGNYGYT
>TRBJ2-4|TRBV7-3
ASSLGQLNIQY
>TRBJ1-4|TRBV13
ASSFSGTGTEKLF
>TRBJ1-1|TRBV25-1
ASSDHSGATEAF
>TRBJ2-3|TRBV11-2
ASSKTASGTQY
>TRBJ2-1|TRBV2
ASSDGEGKQF
>TRBJ1-1|TRBV10-2
ASSDWGGMNTEAF
>TRBJ2-5|TRBV5-1
ASSLGAASRPQETQY
>TRBJ2-3|TRBV5-1
ASSSSGTGKADTQY
>TRBJ2-7|TRBV7-2
ASSLVLTYEQY
>TRBJ2-5|TRBV13
ASSSYRGPTGETQY
>TRBJ2-3|TRBV27
ASSPMREGLSTQY
>TRBJ2-7|TRBV11-2
ASSLGRRGSYEQY
>TRBJ1-2|TRBV5-6
ASRKYRQGLMYGYT
>TRBJ2-7|TRBV7-3
ASSLGFSYEQY
>TRBJ1-1|TRBV5-4
ASSPSINTEAF
>TRBJ2-2|TRBV5-5
ASSLSGTPAGANTGELF
>TRBJ1-2|TRBV7-8
ASSRIIGPNYGYT